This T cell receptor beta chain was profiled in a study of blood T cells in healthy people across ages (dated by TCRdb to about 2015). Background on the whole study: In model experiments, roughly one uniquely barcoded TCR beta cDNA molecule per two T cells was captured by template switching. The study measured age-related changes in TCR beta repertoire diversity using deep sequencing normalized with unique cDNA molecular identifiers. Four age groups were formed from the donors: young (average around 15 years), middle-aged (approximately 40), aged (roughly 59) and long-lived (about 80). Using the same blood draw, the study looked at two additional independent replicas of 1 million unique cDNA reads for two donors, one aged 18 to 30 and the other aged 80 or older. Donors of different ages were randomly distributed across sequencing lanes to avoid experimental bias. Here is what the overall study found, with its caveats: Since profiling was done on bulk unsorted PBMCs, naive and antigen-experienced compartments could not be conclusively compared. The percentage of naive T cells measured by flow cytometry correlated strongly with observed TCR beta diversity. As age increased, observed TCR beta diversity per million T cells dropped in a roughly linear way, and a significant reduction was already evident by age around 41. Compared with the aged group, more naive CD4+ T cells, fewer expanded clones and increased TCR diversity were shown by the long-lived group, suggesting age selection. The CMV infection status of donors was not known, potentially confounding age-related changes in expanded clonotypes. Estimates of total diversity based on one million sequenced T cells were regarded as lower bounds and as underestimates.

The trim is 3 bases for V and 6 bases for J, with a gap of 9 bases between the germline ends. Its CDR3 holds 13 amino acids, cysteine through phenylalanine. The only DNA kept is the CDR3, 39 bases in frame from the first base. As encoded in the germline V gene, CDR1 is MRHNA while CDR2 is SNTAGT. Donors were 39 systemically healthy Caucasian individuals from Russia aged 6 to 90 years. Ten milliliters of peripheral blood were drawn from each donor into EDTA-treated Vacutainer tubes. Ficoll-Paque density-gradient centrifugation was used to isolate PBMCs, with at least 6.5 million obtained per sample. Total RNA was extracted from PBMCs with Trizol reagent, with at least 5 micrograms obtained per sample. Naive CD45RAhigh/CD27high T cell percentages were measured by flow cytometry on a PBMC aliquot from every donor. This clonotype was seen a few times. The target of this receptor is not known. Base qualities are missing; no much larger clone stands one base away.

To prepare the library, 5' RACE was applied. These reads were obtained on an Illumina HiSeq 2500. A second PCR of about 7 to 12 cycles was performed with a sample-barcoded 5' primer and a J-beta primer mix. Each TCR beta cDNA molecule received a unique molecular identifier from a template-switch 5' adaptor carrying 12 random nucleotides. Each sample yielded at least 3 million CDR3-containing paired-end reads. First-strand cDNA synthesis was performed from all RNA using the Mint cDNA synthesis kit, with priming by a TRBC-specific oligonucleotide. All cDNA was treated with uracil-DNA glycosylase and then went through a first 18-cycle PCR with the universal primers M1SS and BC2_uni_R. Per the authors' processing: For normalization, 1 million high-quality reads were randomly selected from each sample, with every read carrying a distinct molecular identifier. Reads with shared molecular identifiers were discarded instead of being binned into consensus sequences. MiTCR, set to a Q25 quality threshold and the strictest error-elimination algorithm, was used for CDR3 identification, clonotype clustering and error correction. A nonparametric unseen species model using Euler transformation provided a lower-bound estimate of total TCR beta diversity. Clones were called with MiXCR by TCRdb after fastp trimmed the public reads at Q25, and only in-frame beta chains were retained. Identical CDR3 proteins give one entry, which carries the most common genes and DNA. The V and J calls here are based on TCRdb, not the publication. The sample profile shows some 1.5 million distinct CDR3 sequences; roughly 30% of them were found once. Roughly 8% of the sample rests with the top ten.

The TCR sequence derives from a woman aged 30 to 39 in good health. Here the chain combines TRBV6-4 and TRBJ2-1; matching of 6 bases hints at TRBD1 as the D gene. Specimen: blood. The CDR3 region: CASSEQGGNEQFF. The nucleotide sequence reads TGTGCCAGCAGTGAACAGGGTGGCAATGAGCAGTTCTTC.